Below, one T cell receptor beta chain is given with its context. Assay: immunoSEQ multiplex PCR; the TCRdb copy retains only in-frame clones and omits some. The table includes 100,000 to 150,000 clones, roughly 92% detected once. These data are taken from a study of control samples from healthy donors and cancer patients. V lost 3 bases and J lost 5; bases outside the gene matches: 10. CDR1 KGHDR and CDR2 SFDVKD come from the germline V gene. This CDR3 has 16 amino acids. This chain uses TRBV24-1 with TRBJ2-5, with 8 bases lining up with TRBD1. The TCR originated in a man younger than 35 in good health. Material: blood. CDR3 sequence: CATSDTRQGPGETQYF. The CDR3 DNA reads TGTGCCACCAGTGATACGAGACAGGGGCCCGGGGAGACCCAGTACTTC.